Below, 6 T cell receptor beta chains from the same sample are listed, as sequenced in a study of CD4 T cells in relation to SARS-CoV-2 and coronaviruses. Their specific antigens are unknown. The unexposed donors gave CD4+ T cells in 2011-2018, prior to COVID-19. The cells were cultured for under 13 days before CD4+ T cells were isolated. TCRdb's copy holds only in-frame clones and misses some; the assay was immunoSEQ multiplex PCR. The table includes about 27,000 clones, around 75% detected once. Specimen: CD4+ T cells from PBMCs, cultured in vitro. The receptors derive from a human donor in good health.

The chain has TRBV4-1 and TRBJ2-1; TRBD2 matches at 11 bases. The CDR3 contains 17 residues. Germline V gene lookup returns CDR1 MGHRA and CDR2 YSYEKL. Trimming cost V 6 bases and J 7 bases; bases outside gene matches: 14. CDR3 loop: CASSRQTLAGGPNEQFF. The CDR3 DNA reads as TGCGCCAGCAGTCGCCAAACCTTAGCGGGGGGGCCGAATGAGCAGTTCTTC.

The gene calls are TRBV9 and TRBJ1-1; TRBD1 is a possible D gene (5 bases). The V gene lost 0 bases and the J gene lost 4 bases, with 16 bases spanning the gap. CDR1 is SGDLS, CDR2 YYNGEE, per germline. The CDR3 totals 16 residues. As DNA, the CDR3 is TGTGCCAGCAGCGTAGGGCATGTGGGGGGGTCCACTGAAGCTTTCTTT. Its translation: CASSVGHVGGSTEAFF.

This clone turned up a few times. The chain uses TRBV7-9 and TRBJ2-2; the match to TRBD2 covers 11 bases. This CDR3 spans 16 amino acids. Germline CDR1 reads SEHNR; CDR2 reads FQNEAQ (reference sequence). The V gene end was trimmed by 3 bases and the J gene end by 4 bases; junction bases not matched to a gene: 4. This CDR3 reads CASSFGLAGGTGELFF. CDR3 sequence (DNA): TGTGCCAGCAGCTTTGGCCTAGCGGGGGGCACCGGGGAGCTGTTTTTT.

This clone was counted a few times. The chain employs TRBV9 and TRBJ1-3, with a tentative D call TRBD1 (5 bases). V was cut by 4 bases and J by 1 base, with 9 bases left in between. The germline V gene has CDR1 SGDLS and CDR2 YYNGEE. The CDR3 is 14 residues long. For the CDR3, the DNA is TGTGCCAGCAGCACTGGGGCTTCTGGAAACACCATATATTTT. As protein: CASSTGASGNTIYF. The full variable domain, in which reference TRBV9 and TRBJ1-3 provide the parts outside the CDR3, is DSGVTQTPKHLITATGQRVTLRCSPRSGDLSVYWYQQSLDQGLQFLIQYYNGEERAKGNILERFSAQQFPDLHSELNLSSLELGDSALYFCASSTGASGNTIYFGEGSWLTVV.

The chain is built from TRBV7-2 and TRBJ2-5, with TRBD2 matching over 7 bases. Trimming removed 5 bases from V and 3 bases from J; junction bases left unmatched: 15. Germline V gene sequence: CDR1 SGHTA, CDR2 FQGNSA. CDR3 length equals 17 residues. This chain's CDR3 is CASSPTPVAGGEETQYF. The CDR3 bases are TGTGCCAGCAGCCCAACTCCCGTAGCGGGTGGGGAAGAGACCCAGTACTTC.

This chain joins TRBV12-3 or TRBV12-4 and TRBJ2-5; the D gene is possibly TRBD1 (6 bases). The CDR3 consists of 13 residues. V was shortened by 7 bases and J by 5 bases, with 14 bases between the two germline ends. This chain's CDR3 is CASTRTGFETQYF. The DNA of the CDR3 is TGTGCCAGCACCCGAACAGGGTTTGAGACCCAGTACTTC.